Listed below are T cell receptor beta chains from one sample, sequenced in a study of patients and donors after allogeneic stem cell transplantation. MiXCR, run by TCRdb on the RT-PCR reads, gives a single entry per CDR3 protein. Among 1,500 to 2,000 distinct CDR3 sequences, approximately 17% were seen once, and the ten largest hold roughly 60%. The sequenced material came from blood, either unsorted or a sorted T cell fraction (not recorded which). The source is a human donor who was either an allogeneic HSCT recipient or a stem cell or donor lymphocyte infusion donor (not recorded which). It is not recorded whose cells these are; they may come from a transplant donor. The CDR3 runs from the conserved cysteine through the conserved F or W. Each record gives: V gene, D gene, clone size, J gene, CDR3 DNA, CDR3 protein. The D gene is left open where the match is weak. Clone size is stated in some rows and not others, as once, few, many or a class when expanded.

v_call: TRBV24-1
d_call: .
clone_size: many
j_call: TRBJ2-4
cdr3_nt: TGTGCCACCAGTGATGGAGGTGGTTACATTCAGTACTTC
cdr3_aa: CATSDGGGYIQYF

v_call: TRBV7-9
d_call: .
clone_size: medium-sized
j_call: TRBJ2-2
cdr3_nt: TGTGCCAGCAGCTTAGGTTCACAGAACACCGGGGAGCTGTTTTTT
cdr3_aa: CASSLGSQNTGELFF

v_call: TRBV7-2
d_call: TRBD1
clone_size: few
j_call: TRBJ1-2
cdr3_nt: TGTGCCAGCAGCGTGACAGGGGTGTTTAACTATGGCTACACCTTC
cdr3_aa: CASSVTGVFNYGYTF

v_call: TRBV2
d_call: TRBD1
clone_size: .
j_call: TRBJ1-2
cdr3_nt: TGTGCCAGCCGGGACAGAACTAACTATGGCTACACCTTC
cdr3_aa: CASRDRTNYGYTF

v_call: TRBV27
d_call: .
clone_size: .
j_call: TRBJ1-2
cdr3_nt: TGTGCCAGCAGGCGAACAGGGTTAGGCTACACCTTC
cdr3_aa: CASRRTGLGYTF

v_call: TRBV6-5
d_call: TRBD2
clone_size: many
j_call: TRBJ2-1
cdr3_nt: TGTGCCAGCAGCCCAGCGGGAGTTAACTACAATGAGCAGTTCTTC
cdr3_aa: CASSPAGVNYNEQFF

v_call: TRBV7-2
d_call: TRBD1
clone_size: .
j_call: TRBJ2-5
cdr3_nt: TGTGCCAGCAGCTTAACAGGGGGCTTAGAGACCCAGTACTTC
cdr3_aa: CASSLTGGLETQYF

v_call: TRBV7-2
d_call: .
clone_size: .
j_call: TRBJ1-5
cdr3_nt: TGTGCCAGCAGCGCATCATGGGTACAGCCCCAGCATTTT
cdr3_aa: CASSASWVQPQHF

v_call: TRBV7-9
d_call: .
clone_size: many
j_call: TRBJ1-2
cdr3_nt: TGTGCCAGCAGCTCCTATGGCTACACCTTC
cdr3_aa: CASSSYGYTF

v_call: TRBV5-8
d_call: .
clone_size: medium-sized
j_call: TRBJ2-1
cdr3_nt: TGTGCCAGCAGCTTGTGGGGGACGGATGAGCAGTTCTTC
cdr3_aa: CASSLWGTDEQFF

v_call: TRBV7-8
d_call: .
clone_size: medium-sized
j_call: TRBJ2-3
cdr3_nt: TGTGCCAGCAGCCTACGACAGGTTAGCACAGATACGCAGTATTTT
cdr3_aa: CASSLRQVSTDTQYF

v_call: TRBV24-1
d_call: .
clone_size: .
j_call: TRBJ1-2
cdr3_nt: TGTGCCACCAGTGATAGGGGACCAGCATCTGGCTACACCTTC
cdr3_aa: CATSDRGPASGYTF

v_call: TRBV10-3
d_call: .
clone_size: large
j_call: TRBJ1-4
cdr3_nt: TGTGCCATCAGTGTTATGTATGCAACTAATGAAAAACTGTTTTTT
cdr3_aa: CAISVMYATNEKLFF

v_call: TRBV20-1
d_call: .
clone_size: few
j_call: TRBJ2-3
cdr3_nt: TGCAGTGGGGCTAGCGGCACAGATACGCAGTATTTT
cdr3_aa: CSGASGTDTQYF

v_call: TRBV6-6
d_call: .
clone_size: hyperexpanded
j_call: TRBJ1-4
cdr3_nt: TGTGCCAGCACCTCTTTGAACCCTAATGAAAAACTGTTTTTT
cdr3_aa: CASTSLNPNEKLFF

v_call: TRBV28
d_call: TRBD2
clone_size: medium-sized
j_call: TRBJ2-7
cdr3_nt: TGTGCCAGCAGCCAGGGACTAGCGGGTGAGCAGTACTTC
cdr3_aa: CASSQGLAGEQYF

v_call: TRBV30
d_call: .
clone_size: medium-sized
j_call: TRBJ1-3
cdr3_nt: TGTGCCTGGACCCGAACAGGGGGAAACACCATATATTTT
cdr3_aa: CAWTRTGGNTIYF

v_call: TRBV12-3/TRBV12-4
d_call: TRBD1
clone_size: many
j_call: TRBJ2-5
cdr3_nt: TGTGCCAGCAGTTTCGGACAGGGGGTAGAGACCCAGTACTTC
cdr3_aa: CASSFGQGVETQYF

v_call: TRBV29-1
d_call: .
clone_size: few
j_call: TRBJ2-3
cdr3_nt: TGCAGCGTTACGACCAGAAGCACAGATACGCAGTATTTT
cdr3_aa: CSVTTRSTDTQYF

v_call: TRBV28
d_call: .
clone_size: .
j_call: TRBJ2-7
cdr3_nt: TGTGCCAGTCTAATGGGCAACTCCTACGAGCAGTACTTC
cdr3_aa: CASLMGNSYEQYF

v_call: TRBV6-5
d_call: .
clone_size: many
j_call: TRBJ2-5
cdr3_nt: TGTGCCAGCAGTCCGGACGGGCAAGAGACCCAGTACTTC
cdr3_aa: CASSPDGQETQYF

v_call: TRBV27
d_call: .
clone_size: medium-sized
j_call: TRBJ1-1
cdr3_nt: TGTGCCAGCAGTTTTGGCGGACAAAAGGGTGAAGCTTTCTTT
cdr3_aa: CASSFGGQKGEAFF

v_call: TRBV6-5
d_call: .
clone_size: many
j_call: TRBJ1-2
cdr3_nt: TGTGCCAGCAGTTACTCTCCCCTGGGGGGCTACACCTTC
cdr3_aa: CASSYSPLGGYTF

v_call: TRBV12-3/TRBV12-4
d_call: .
clone_size: large
j_call: TRBJ1-2
cdr3_nt: TGTGCCAGCAGCCTATTCACAGGGTACTATGGCTACACCTTC
cdr3_aa: CASSLFTGYYGYTF

v_call: TRBV4-3
d_call: .
clone_size: many
j_call: TRBJ1-5
cdr3_nt: TGCGCCAGCAGCCAAGATTTTCGGGGATATCAGCCCCAGCATTTT
cdr3_aa: CASSQDFRGYQPQHF

v_call: TRBV7-9
d_call: TRBD1
clone_size: .
j_call: TRBJ2-7
cdr3_nt: TGTGCCAGCAGGGGGACAGGGGTTCATCGCGAGCAGTACTTC
cdr3_aa: CASRGTGVHREQYF

v_call: TRBV5-4
d_call: TRBD1
clone_size: .
j_call: TRBJ2-5
cdr3_nt: TGTGCCAGCAGCGGCGGACAGGGTTTGGAGACCCAGTACTTC
cdr3_aa: CASSGGQGLETQYF

v_call: TRBV30
d_call: TRBD1
clone_size: medium-sized
j_call: TRBJ1-5
cdr3_nt: TGTGCCTGTTCCCGGGACAGGGGTGGCAATCAGCCCCAGCATTTT
cdr3_aa: CACSRDRGGNQPQHF

v_call: TRBV7-6
d_call: .
clone_size: .
j_call: TRBJ2-7
cdr3_nt: TGTGCCAGCAGCTTATCCGGGGACTACGAGCAGTACTTC
cdr3_aa: CASSLSGDYEQYF

v_call: TRBV6-2/TRBV6-3
d_call: .
clone_size: medium-sized
j_call: TRBJ1-5
cdr3_nt: TGTGCCAGCAGCCGCCCCCGCAGGGATAGCAATCAGCCCCAGCATTTT
cdr3_aa: CASSRPRRDSNQPQHF

v_call: TRBV7-9
d_call: .
clone_size: .
j_call: TRBJ2-3
cdr3_nt: TGTGCCAGCAGCCCTAGGGGCGGGCGCACAGATACGCAGTATTTT
cdr3_aa: CASSPRGGRTDTQYF

v_call: TRBV3-1
d_call: .
clone_size: .
j_call: TRBJ1-1
cdr3_nt: TGTGCCAGCAGTCTAGCCCCGACCCCGGGGACTGAAGCTTTCTTT
cdr3_aa: CASSLAPTPGTEAFF

v_call: TRBV5-1
d_call: TRBD2
clone_size: .
j_call: TRBJ2-1
cdr3_nt: TGCGCCAGCAGCTTGGCCAACCTAGCGGAATTCAATGAGCAGTTCTTC
cdr3_aa: CASSLANLAEFNEQFF

v_call: TRBV5-6
d_call: .
clone_size: many
j_call: TRBJ1-6
cdr3_nt: TGTGCCAGCAGCTTGGGTCGATCACCCCTCCACTTT
cdr3_aa: CASSLGRSPLHF